This TCR beta chain was observed in a study of blood T cell repertoires in COVID-19. Across the study: COVID-19 samples collected from the United States, Italy and Spain covered acute and convalescent phases. In each case, the material was cDNA or gDNA derived from T cells, B-cell-depleted T cells, or PBMCs.

As handled by the study authors: Estimation of nucleated cell counts was performed using reference gene primer amplification. Using immunoSEQ multiplex PCR, the repertoire was profiled, and TCRdb retains in-frame clones only, with some absent. The V and J calls and clone size are taken from that table; D and trimming were inferred from the DNA. Of some 300,000 clones in the sample, roughly 90% were seen once. CDR1 and CDR2 (germline): ENHRY, SYGVKD. Trimming took 5 bases from V and 7 from J, leaving 6 bases between them. This CDR3 contains 12 residues. The sample comprised peripheral blood. The chain recombines TRBV10-3 with TRBJ1-6, with no clear D. This clonotype was sampled from a woman aged 40 to 50 with COVID-19, enrolled during active disease. Here the CDR3 reads CAISPMNSPLHF. The CDR3 DNA reads TGTGCCATCAGTCCAATGAATTCACCCCTCCACTTT.